This T cell receptor (beta chain) is from a study of T cell repertoires in cytomegalovirus infection. As for the study in general: Use of recently identified HLA-C-restricted and well-studied HLA-B-restricted CMV epitopes was part of the study. Public TCR beta signatures provided an indication of both CMV infection and a matching HLA type. Findings of the study overall: CMV-specific TCR beta clonotypes restricted by HLA-C were the ones dominating the ex vivo response. Carriers of CMV plus the relevant HLA were identified by cumulative public TCR beta family frequency.

In TCRdb, the reads were re-called with MiXCR into one record per CDR3 protein. The repertoire includes roughly 340,000 distinct CDR3 sequences, around 29% of them detected once, and around 18% sits in the top ten. This clonotype was counted at least ten times. Its specificity is unknown. The germline gives CDR1 MNHNS, CDR2 SASEGT. J lost 2 bases, V lost 4 bases, and 3 bases had no gene match. There are 16 residues in the CDR3. The input for sequencing was cultured PBMCs, taken from culture after CMV antigen stimulation. The V and J genes are TRBV6-1 and TRBJ2-3; 13 bases line up with TRBD2. This clonotype was sampled from a human donor in good health (CMV status not recorded). Some clones in this sample may be carry-over from other donors' samples. The CDR3 bases are TGTGCCAGCAGTGCGGGACTAGCGGGATCCACAGATACGCAGTATTTT. It specifies CASSAGLAGSTDTQYF.